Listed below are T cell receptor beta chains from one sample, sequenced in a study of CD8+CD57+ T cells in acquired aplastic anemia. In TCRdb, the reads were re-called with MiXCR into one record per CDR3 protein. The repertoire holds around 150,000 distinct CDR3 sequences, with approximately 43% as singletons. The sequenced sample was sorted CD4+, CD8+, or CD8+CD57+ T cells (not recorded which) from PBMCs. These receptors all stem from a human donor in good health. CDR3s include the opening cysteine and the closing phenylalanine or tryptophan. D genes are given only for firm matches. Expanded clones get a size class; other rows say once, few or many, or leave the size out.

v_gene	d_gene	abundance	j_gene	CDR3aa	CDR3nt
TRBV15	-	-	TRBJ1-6	CATSPEEQDRSPLHF	TGTGCCACCAGCCCCGAGGAACAGGACCGATCACCCCTCCACTTT
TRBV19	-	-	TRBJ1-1	CASSEGPNKAFF	TGTGCCAGTAGTGAGGGGCCGAATAAAGCTTTCTTT
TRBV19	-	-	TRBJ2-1	CASSIQGYEQFF	TGTGCCAGTAGTATACAGGGGTATGAGCAGTTCTTC
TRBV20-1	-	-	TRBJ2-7	CSARDRVYEQYF	TGCAGTGCTAGGGACAGAGTCTACGAGCAGTACTTC
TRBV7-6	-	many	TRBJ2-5	CASTIDRAQETQYF	TGTGCCAGCACCATTGACAGAGCACAAGAGACCCAGTACTTC
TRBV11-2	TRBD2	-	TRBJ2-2	CASSNLAERTGELFF	TGTGCCAGCAGTAACCTAGCGGAACGCACCGGGGAGCTGTTTTTT
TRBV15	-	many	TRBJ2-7	CATSSRASYEQYF	TGTGCCACCAGCAGCAGGGCAAGCTACGAGCAGTACTTC
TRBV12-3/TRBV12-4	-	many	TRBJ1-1	CASSFQLNTEAFF	TGTGCCAGCAGTTTCCAGTTGAACACTGAAGCTTTCTTT
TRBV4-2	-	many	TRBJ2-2	CASSQGEGELFF	TGTGCCAGCAGCCAGGGGGAGGGGGAGCTGTTTTTT
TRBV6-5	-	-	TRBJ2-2	CASSWGRLNTGGLFF	TGTGCCAGCAGTTGGGGGAGACTGAACACCGGGGGGCTGTTTTTT
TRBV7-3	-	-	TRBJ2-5	CASSHLGVETQYF	TGTGCCAGCAGCCACCTGGGGGTAGAGACCCAGTACTTC
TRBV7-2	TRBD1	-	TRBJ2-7	CASSSRQGAYEQYF	TGTGCCAGCAGCTCCCGACAGGGGGCCTACGAGCAGTACTTC
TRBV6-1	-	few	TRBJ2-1	CASSIPGRGGNEQFF	TGTGCCAGCAGTATCCCGGGAAGGGGGGGCAATGAGCAGTTCTTC
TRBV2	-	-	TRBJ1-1	CASRPTGRTEAFF	TGTGCCAGCAGGCCGACAGGCAGAACTGAAGCTTTCTTT
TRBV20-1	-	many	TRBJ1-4	CSANRELNEKLFF	TGCAGTGCAAACCGGGAGCTTAATGAAAAACTGTTTTTT
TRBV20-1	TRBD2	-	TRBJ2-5	CSATLLAGLTGTQYF	TGCAGTGCCACCCTCTTAGCGGGGTTGACGGGGACCCAGTACTTC
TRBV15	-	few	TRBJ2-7	CATSRVNDYEQYF	TGTGCCACCAGCAGAGTGAATGACTACGAGCAGTACTTC